A single TCR beta chain is shown here with its context. Its target is unknown. The data are from a study of shared clonotypes between healthy human individuals. Study-wide results and caveats: Generation probability values for non-shared clonotypes were lower than those for clonotypes shared by all four donors.

Among the donors, all were Caucasian adults who lived in Nashville, Tennessee. Germline CDR1 is MGHRA and CDR2 is YSYEKL. The CDR3 contains 17 residues. The V end lost 0 bases, the J end lost 0 bases, and 15 bases lay between the germline ends. The genomic DNA of each subset was split evenly across several immunoSEQ plates. Using immunoSEQ multiplex PCR, the repertoire was profiled, and TCRdb retains in-frame clones only, with some absent. The data show about 100,000 clones, 67% seen once. This TCR was recovered from a woman under 40 in good health. The rearrangement links TRBV4-1 to TRBJ2-7; unclear D gene. Sample: memory CD8+ T cells sorted from blood. Described subset: CD45RO+ cells pooled with CCR7-negative TemRA cells. CDR3 region: CASSQDDVGLNSYEQYF. In nucleotides, the CDR3 is TGCGCCAGCAGCCAAGACGACGTTGGATTAAACTCCTACGAGCAGTACTTC.